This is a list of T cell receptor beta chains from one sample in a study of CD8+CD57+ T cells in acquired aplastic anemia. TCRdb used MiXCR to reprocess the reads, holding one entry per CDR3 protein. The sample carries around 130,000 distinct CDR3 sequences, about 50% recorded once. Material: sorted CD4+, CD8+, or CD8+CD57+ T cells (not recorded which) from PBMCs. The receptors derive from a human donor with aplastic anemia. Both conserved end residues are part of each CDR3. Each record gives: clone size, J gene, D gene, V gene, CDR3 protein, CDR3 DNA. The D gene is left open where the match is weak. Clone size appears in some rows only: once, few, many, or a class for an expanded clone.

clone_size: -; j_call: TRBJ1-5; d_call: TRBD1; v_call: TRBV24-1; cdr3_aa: CATSLGTGDNQPQHF; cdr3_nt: TGTGCCACCAGTTTAGGGACAGGGGATAATCAGCCCCAGCATTTT
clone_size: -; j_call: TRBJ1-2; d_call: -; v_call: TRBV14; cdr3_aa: CASSPWQEAFGMGGYTF; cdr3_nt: TGTGCCAGCAGCCCTTGGCAGGAGGCCTTTGGGATGGGAGGCTACACCTTC
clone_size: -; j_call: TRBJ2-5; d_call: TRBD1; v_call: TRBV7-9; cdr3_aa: CASSPPRDGTGLETQYF; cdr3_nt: TGTGCCAGCAGCCCTCCCCGGGACGGGACAGGGCTGGAGACCCAGTACTTC
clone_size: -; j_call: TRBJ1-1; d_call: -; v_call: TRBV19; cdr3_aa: CASSAPTEAFF; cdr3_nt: TGTGCCAGTAGTGCCCCCACTGAAGCTTTCTTT
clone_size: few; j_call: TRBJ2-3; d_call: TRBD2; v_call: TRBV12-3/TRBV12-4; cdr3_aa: CASSLAGTSGRNTQYF; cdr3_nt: TGTGCCAGCAGTTTAGCGGGGACTAGCGGGAGGAATACGCAGTATTTT
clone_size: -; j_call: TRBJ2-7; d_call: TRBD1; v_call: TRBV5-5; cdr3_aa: CASSPRTGAYEQYF; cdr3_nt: TGTGCCAGCAGCCCGCGGACAGGGGCTTACGAGCAGTACTTC
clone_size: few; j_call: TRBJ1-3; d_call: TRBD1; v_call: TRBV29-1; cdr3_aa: CSVDPGGGNTIYF; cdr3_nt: TGCAGCGTTGACCCAGGGGGAGGAAACACCATATATTTT
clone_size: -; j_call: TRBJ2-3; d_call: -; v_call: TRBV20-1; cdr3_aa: CSALKGTDTQYF; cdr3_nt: TGCAGTGCCTTGAAAGGGACAGATACGCAGTATTTT
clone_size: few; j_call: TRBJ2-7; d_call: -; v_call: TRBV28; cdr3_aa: CASSFPAGGYEQYF; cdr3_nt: TGTGCCAGCAGTTTTCCGGCGGGCGGCTACGAGCAGTACTTC
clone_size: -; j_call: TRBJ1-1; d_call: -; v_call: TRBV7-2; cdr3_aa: CASSEFSEAFF; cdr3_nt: TGTGCCAGCAGTGAATTCAGCGAAGCTTTCTTT
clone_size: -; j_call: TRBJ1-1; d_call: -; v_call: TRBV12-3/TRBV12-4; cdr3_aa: CASSLVHLEAFF; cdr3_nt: TGTGCCAGCAGTTTAGTCCACCTTGAAGCTTTCTTT
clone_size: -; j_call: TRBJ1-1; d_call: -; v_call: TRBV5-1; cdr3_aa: CASSLRAENTEAFF; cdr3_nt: TGCGCCAGCAGCTTGAGGGCAGAGAACACTGAAGCTTTCTTT